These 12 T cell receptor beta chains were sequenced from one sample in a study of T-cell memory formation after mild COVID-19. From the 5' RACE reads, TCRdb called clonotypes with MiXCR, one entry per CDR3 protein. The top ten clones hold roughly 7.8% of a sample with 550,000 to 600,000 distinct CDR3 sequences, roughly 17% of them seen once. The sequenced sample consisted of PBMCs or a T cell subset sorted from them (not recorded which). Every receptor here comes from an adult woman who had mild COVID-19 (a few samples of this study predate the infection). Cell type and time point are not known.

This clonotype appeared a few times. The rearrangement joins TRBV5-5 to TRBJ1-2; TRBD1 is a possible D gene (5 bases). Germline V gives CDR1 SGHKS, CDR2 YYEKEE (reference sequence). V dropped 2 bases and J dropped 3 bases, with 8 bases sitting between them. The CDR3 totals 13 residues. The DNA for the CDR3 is TGTGCCAGCAGCTTCGGGACGGACTATGGCTACACCTTC. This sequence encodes CASSFGTDYGYTF.

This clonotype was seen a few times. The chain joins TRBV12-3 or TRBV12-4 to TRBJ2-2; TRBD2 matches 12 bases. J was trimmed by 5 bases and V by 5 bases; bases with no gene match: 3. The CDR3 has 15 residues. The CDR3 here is CASSDGLAGTGELFF. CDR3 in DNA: TGTGCCAGCAGTGATGGACTAGCGGGAACCGGGGAGCTGTTTTTT.

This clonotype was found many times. CDR3 DNA sequence: TGCGCCAGCAGCTCGACAGGGACGAGAAGTACTTCACCCCTCCACTTT. Its translation: CASSSTGTRSTSPLHF. This rearrangement joins TRBV5-1 to TRBJ1-6; 7 positions agree with TRBD1. CDR1 and CDR2 (germline): SGHRS, YFSETQ. The CDR3 consists of 16 residues. V lost 3 bases and J lost 9; bases outside the gene matches: 12.

The CDR3 DNA reads as TGTGCCAGCACGGGACTAGCTTACAATGAGCAGTTCTTC. This codes for CASTGLAYNEQFF. The chain combines TRBV2 with TRBJ2-1; 9 positions agree with TRBD2. With V trimmed by 7 bases and J by 4 bases, 2 bases remained unmatched. The CDR3 is 13 residues long. Germline assignment: CDR1 SNHLY and CDR2 FYNNEI.

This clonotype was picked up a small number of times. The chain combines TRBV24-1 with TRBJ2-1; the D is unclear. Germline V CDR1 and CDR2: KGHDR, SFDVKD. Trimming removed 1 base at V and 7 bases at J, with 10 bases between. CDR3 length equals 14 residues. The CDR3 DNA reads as TGTGCCACCAGTGATTTTGTTTTGGGGAATGAGCAGTTCTTC. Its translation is CATSDFVLGNEQFF.

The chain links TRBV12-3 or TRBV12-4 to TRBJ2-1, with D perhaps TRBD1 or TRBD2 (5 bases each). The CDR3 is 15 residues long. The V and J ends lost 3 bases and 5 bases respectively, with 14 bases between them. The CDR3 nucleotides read TGTGCCAGCAGTTTGAATTGGGACCCTAACAATGAGCAGTTCTTC. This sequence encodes CASSLNWDPNNEQFF.

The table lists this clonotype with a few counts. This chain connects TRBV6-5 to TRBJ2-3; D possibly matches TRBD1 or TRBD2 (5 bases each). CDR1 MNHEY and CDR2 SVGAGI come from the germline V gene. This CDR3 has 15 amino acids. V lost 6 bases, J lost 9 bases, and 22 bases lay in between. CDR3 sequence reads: CASSHTGTGIGTQYF. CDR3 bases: TGTGCCAGCAGCCACACCGGGACGGGCATAGGGACGCAGTATTTT.

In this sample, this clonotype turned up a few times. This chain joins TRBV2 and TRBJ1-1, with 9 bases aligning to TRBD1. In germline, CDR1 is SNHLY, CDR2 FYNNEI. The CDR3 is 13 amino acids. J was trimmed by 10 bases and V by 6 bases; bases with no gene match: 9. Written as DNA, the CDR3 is TGTGCCAGCAGCTACGGGACAGGGCGAGGAGCTTTCTTT. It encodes CASSYGTGRGAFF.

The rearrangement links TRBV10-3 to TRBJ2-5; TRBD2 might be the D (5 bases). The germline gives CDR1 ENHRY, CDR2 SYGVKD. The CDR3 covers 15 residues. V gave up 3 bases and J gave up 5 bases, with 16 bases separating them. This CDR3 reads CAISEMASPEETQYF. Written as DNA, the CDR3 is TGTGCCATCAGTGAAATGGCTAGCCCGGAGGAGACCCAGTACTTC.

Here the CDR3 DNA reads TGTGCCAGCAGCCAAGGGGGTTTCAGGTTACGCTCTGGAAACACCATATATTTT. Translating it yields CASSQGGFRLRSGNTIYF. This chain uses TRBV28 with TRBJ1-3; tentatively, D is TRBD1 (6 bases). Trimming pared 6 bases from V and 0 bases from J, leaving 21 bases between. The CDR3 is 18 residues long. Germline CDR1 and CDR2: MDHEN and SYDVKM.

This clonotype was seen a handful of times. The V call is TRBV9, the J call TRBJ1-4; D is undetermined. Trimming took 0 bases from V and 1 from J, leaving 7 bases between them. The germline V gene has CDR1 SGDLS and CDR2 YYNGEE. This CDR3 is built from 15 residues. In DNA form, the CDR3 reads TGTGCCAGCAGCGTAGAGGGTCAAACTAATGAAAAACTGTTTTTT. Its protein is CASSVEGQTNEKLFF.

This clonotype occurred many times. The CDR3 is CASSVGRGGFTSDTQYF. Written as DNA, the CDR3 is TGTGCCAGCAGCGTAGGACGGGGGGGCTTTACTTCGGATACGCAGTATTTT. This chain uses TRBV9 with TRBJ2-3, with 8 positions matching TRBD2. This CDR3 comprises 17 residues. V dropped 0 bases and J dropped 6; count of bases not matched to a gene: 12. Germline CDR1 SGDLS, CDR2 YYNGEE.